This is a list of T cell receptor beta chains from one sample in a study of early T cells in non-severe SARS-CoV-2 infection. Each CDR3 protein is one row after TCRdb ran MiXCR on the 5' RACE reads. The sample shows about 30,000 distinct CDR3 sequences, more than 4.5% of them seen only once. Sequenced input: whole blood. Receptors originate from an adult who was a healthcare worker with PCR-confirmed SARS-CoV-2 infection or an uninfected control (not recorded which). Each CDR3 is given with its conserved first and last residue. D genes are given only for firm matches. Clone size is shown for a subset of rows, as once, few, many or a class of expanded clone.

v_gene: TRBV6-2/TRBV6-3
abundance: -
d_gene: TRBD1
j_gene: TRBJ2-4
CDR3aa: CASSYSLYPETGVGSELAKNIQYF
CDR3nt: TGTGCCAGCAGTTACTCCCTATATCCCGAGACAGGGGTAGGATCGGAATTAGCCAAAAACATTCAGTACTTC

v_gene: TRBV27
abundance: many
d_gene: -
j_gene: TRBJ2-1
CDR3aa: CASSEGTFPNLNEQFF
CDR3nt: TGTGCCAGCAGTGAGGGAACTTTTCCCAACCTGAATGAGCAGTTCTTC

v_gene: TRBV7-2
abundance: many
d_gene: -
j_gene: TRBJ2-5
CDR3aa: CASSLSETQYF
CDR3nt: TGTGCCAGCAGCTTATCAGAGACCCAGTACTTC

v_gene: TRBV7-2
abundance: few
d_gene: TRBD2
j_gene: TRBJ2-3
CDR3aa: CASSSTSGRSDTQYF
CDR3nt: TGTGCCAGCAGCAGTACTAGCGGGAGGTCAGATACGCAGTATTTT

v_gene: TRBV10-3
abundance: many
d_gene: TRBD1
j_gene: TRBJ1-1
CDR3aa: CAIRTQGWDTEAFF
CDR3nt: TGTGCCATCAGAACACAGGGGTGGGACACTGAAGCTTTCTTT

v_gene: TRBV7-6
abundance: few
d_gene: TRBD2
j_gene: TRBJ2-1
CDR3aa: CASSLGRTSGRVSYNEQFF
CDR3nt: TGTGCCAGCAGCTTAGGACGGACTAGCGGGAGGGTTTCCTACAATGAGCAGTTCTTC

v_gene: TRBV29-1
abundance: many
d_gene: -
j_gene: TRBJ1-2
CDR3aa: CSVDIGPRYGYTF
CDR3nt: TGCAGCGTTGATATCGGACCGAGATATGGCTACACCTTC

v_gene: TRBV14
abundance: -
d_gene: TRBD2
j_gene: TRBJ2-2
CDR3aa: CASRRGLVPTGELFF
CDR3nt: TGTGCCAGCAGGCGGGGACTAGTTCCCACCGGGGAGCTGTTTTTT

v_gene: TRBV24-1
abundance: few
d_gene: -
j_gene: TRBJ2-2
CDR3aa: CATSAHPAGPTGELFF
CDR3nt: TGTGCCACCAGTGCCCACCCCGCGGGGCCCACCGGGGAGCTGTTTTTT

v_gene: TRBV11-1
abundance: -
d_gene: -
j_gene: TRBJ2-5
CDR3aa: CASSWGLQETQYF
CDR3nt: TGTGCCAGCAGCTGGGGACTGCAAGAGACCCAGTACTTC

v_gene: TRBV15
abundance: -
d_gene: TRBD2
j_gene: TRBJ2-1
CDR3aa: CATSVPQGLARQNEQFF
CDR3nt: TGTGCCACCAGCGTACCCCAGGGACTAGCGAGGCAGAATGAGCAGTTCTTC

v_gene: TRBV18
abundance: -
d_gene: TRBD2
j_gene: TRBJ2-4
CDR3aa: CASSQMGGDAKNIQYF
CDR3nt: TGTGCCAGCTCACAGATGGGAGGGGATGCCAAAAACATTCAGTACTTC

v_gene: TRBV12-3/TRBV12-4
abundance: -
d_gene: -
j_gene: TRBJ2-1
CDR3aa: CASSLVSSNKQFF
CDR3nt: TGTGCCAGCAGTTTGGTGTCTAGTAATAAGCAGTTCTTC

v_gene: TRBV11-2
abundance: medium-sized
d_gene: -
j_gene: TRBJ2-1
CDR3aa: CASSYAGTSSNEQFF
CDR3nt: TGTGCCAGCAGCTACGCCGGGACTTCTAGCAATGAGCAGTTCTTC

v_gene: TRBV6-5
abundance: few
d_gene: -
j_gene: TRBJ2-7
CDR3aa: CASRTGGGGQHSYEQYF
CDR3nt: TGTGCCAGCAGGACTGGTGGGGGCGGCCAACACTCCTACGAGCAGTACTTC

v_gene: TRBV12-3/TRBV12-4
abundance: few
d_gene: -
j_gene: TRBJ2-1
CDR3aa: CASTTSRVVLNEQFF
CDR3nt: TGTGCCAGCACCACCTCGAGGGTAGTTTTAAATGAGCAGTTCTTC

v_gene: TRBV4-1
abundance: medium-sized
d_gene: -
j_gene: TRBJ2-1
CDR3aa: CASSQVGSTLTGQFF
CDR3nt: TGCGCCAGCAGCCAAGTGGGCAGCACCTTAACTGGGCAGTTCTTC

v_gene: TRBV11-1
abundance: many
d_gene: -
j_gene: TRBJ2-4
CDR3aa: CATARSWSKNIQYF
CDR3nt: TGTGCCACCGCTCGTAGTTGGTCCAAAAACATTCAGTACTTC

v_gene: TRBV6-2/TRBV6-3
abundance: many
d_gene: -
j_gene: TRBJ2-3
CDR3aa: CASSYSVGATDTQYF
CDR3nt: TGTGCCAGCAGTTACTCCGTGGGGGCTACAGATACGCAGTATTTT

v_gene: TRBV13
abundance: medium-sized
d_gene: -
j_gene: TRBJ1-1
CDR3aa: CASSAETEAFF
CDR3nt: TGTGCCAGCAGCGCAGAAACTGAAGCTTTCTTT

v_gene: TRBV27
abundance: many
d_gene: -
j_gene: TRBJ2-7
CDR3aa: CASRTGIAGTYEQYF
CDR3nt: TGTGCCAGCAGGACGGGAATCGCGGGCACCTACGAGCAGTACTTC

v_gene: TRBV7-6
abundance: many
d_gene: TRBD1
j_gene: TRBJ2-3
CDR3aa: CASSLGQGMDTQYF
CDR3nt: TGTGCCAGCAGCTTAGGACAGGGAATGGATACGCAGTATTTT

v_gene: TRBV7-2
abundance: many
d_gene: TRBD2
j_gene: TRBJ2-7
CDR3aa: CASSLSLSTDLAGGFGVYEQYF
CDR3nt: TGTGCCAGCAGCTTATCTCTCTCGACCGACCTAGCGGGAGGGTTTGGGGTTTACGAGCAGTACTTC

v_gene: TRBV3-1
abundance: many
d_gene: -
j_gene: TRBJ1-1
CDR3aa: CASSQDRAGQRNTEAFF
CDR3nt: TGTGCCAGCAGCCAAGATCGGGCAGGACAGCGGAACACTGAAGCTTTCTTT

v_gene: TRBV15
abundance: -
d_gene: TRBD2
j_gene: TRBJ2-1
CDR3aa: CATSRAGLAGVNEQFF
CDR3nt: TGTGCCACCAGCAGAGCGGGCCTAGCGGGAGTAAATGAGCAGTTCTTC

v_gene: TRBV12-3/TRBV12-4
abundance: many
d_gene: TRBD1
j_gene: TRBJ2-1
CDR3aa: CASRDRAYNEQFF
CDR3nt: TGTGCCAGCAGGGACAGGGCCTACAATGAGCAGTTCTTC

v_gene: TRBV6-2/TRBV6-3
abundance: -
d_gene: -
j_gene: TRBJ2-6
CDR3aa: CASSYRVDSSGANVLTF
CDR3nt: TGTGCCAGCAGTTATCGGGTGGACTCCTCTGGGGCCAACGTCCTGACTTTC

v_gene: TRBV20-1
abundance: many
d_gene: -
j_gene: TRBJ2-5
CDR3aa: CSALDGGRKTQYF
CDR3nt: TGCAGTGCTCTAGACGGGGGAAGAAAGACCCAGTACTTC

v_gene: TRBV7-2
abundance: -
d_gene: -
j_gene: TRBJ1-1
CDR3aa: CASSLATENTEAFF
CDR3nt: TGTGCCAGCAGCTTAGCCACCGAGAACACTGAAGCTTTCTTT

v_gene: TRBV20-1
abundance: -
d_gene: -
j_gene: TRBJ2-3
CDR3aa: CSARGGSLRDTQYF
CDR3nt: TGCAGTGCTAGGGGTGGGAGTCTAAGAGATACGCAGTATTTT

v_gene: TRBV4-3
abundance: many
d_gene: TRBD2
j_gene: TRBJ2-7
CDR3aa: CASSQDLAGVDEQYF
CDR3nt: TGCGCCAGCAGCCAAGATCTAGCGGGAGTCGACGAGCAGTACTTC